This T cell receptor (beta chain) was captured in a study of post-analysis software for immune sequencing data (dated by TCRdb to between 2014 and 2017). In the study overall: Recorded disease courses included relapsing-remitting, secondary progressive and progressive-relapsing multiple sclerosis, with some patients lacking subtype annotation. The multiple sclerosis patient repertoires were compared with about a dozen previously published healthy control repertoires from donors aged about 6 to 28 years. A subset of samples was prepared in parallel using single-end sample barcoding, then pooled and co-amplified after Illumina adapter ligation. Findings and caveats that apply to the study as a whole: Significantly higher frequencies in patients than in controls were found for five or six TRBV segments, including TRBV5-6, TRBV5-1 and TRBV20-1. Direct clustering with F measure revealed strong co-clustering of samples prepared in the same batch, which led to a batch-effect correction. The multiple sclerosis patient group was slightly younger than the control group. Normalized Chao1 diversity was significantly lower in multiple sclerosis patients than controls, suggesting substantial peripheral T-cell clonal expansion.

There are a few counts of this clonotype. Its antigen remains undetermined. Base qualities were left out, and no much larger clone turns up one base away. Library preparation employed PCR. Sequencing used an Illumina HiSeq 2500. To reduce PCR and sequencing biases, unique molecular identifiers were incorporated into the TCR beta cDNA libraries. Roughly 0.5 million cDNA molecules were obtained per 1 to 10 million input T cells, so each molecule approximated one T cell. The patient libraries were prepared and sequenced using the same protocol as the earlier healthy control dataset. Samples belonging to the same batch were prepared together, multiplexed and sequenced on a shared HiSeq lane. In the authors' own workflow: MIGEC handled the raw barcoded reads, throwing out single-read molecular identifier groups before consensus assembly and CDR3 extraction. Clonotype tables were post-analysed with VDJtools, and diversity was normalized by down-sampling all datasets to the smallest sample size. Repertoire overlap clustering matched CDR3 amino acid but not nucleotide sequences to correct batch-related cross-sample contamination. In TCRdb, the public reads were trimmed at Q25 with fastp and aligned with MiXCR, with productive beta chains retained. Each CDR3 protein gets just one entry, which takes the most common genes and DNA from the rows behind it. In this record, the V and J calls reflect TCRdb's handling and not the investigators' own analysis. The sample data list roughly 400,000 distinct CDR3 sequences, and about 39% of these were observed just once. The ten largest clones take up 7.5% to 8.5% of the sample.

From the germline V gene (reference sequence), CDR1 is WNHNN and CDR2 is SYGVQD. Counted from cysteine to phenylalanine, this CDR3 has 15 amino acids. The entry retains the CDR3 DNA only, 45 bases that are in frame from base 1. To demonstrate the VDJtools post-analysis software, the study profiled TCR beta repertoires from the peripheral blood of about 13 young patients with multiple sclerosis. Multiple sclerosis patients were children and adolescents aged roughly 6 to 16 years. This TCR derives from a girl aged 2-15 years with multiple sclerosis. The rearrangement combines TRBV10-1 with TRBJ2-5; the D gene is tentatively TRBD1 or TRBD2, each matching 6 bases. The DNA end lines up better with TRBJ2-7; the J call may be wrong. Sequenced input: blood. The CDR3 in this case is CASSESIEGGHEQYF. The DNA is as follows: TGCGCCAGCAGTGAGTCAATTGAGGGGGGCCACGAGCAGTACTTC.